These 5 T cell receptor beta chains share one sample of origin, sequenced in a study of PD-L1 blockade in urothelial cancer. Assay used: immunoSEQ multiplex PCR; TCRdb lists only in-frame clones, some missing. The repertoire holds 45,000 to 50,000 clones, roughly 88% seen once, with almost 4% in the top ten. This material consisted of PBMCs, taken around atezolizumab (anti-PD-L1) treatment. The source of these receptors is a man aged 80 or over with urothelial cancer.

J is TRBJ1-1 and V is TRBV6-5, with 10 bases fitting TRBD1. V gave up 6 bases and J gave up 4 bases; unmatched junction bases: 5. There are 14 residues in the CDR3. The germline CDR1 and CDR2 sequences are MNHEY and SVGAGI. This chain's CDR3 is CASRGTGVVTEAFF. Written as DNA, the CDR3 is TGTGCCAGCAGGGGGACAGGGGTGGTCACTGAAGCTTTCTTT.

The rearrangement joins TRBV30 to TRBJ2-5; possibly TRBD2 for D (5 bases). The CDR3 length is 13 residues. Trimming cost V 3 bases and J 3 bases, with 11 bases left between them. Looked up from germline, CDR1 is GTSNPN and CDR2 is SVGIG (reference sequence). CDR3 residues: CAWSGLAKETQYF. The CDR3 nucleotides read TGTGCCTGGAGCGGGCTAGCAAAAGAGACCCAGTACTTC.

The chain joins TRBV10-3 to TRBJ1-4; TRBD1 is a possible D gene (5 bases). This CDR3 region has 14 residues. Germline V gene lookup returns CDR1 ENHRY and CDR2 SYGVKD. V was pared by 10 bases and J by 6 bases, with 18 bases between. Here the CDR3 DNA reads TGTGCCACTAAAGGCAGGGATCAGGATGAAAAACTGTTTTTT. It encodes CATKGRDQDEKLFF.

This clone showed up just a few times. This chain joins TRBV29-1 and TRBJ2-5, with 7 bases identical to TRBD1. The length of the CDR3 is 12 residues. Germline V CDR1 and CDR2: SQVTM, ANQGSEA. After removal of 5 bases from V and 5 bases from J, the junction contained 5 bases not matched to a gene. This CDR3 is CSVRTGEETQYF. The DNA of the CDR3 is TGCAGCGTTCGAACAGGGGAGGAGACCCAGTACTTC.

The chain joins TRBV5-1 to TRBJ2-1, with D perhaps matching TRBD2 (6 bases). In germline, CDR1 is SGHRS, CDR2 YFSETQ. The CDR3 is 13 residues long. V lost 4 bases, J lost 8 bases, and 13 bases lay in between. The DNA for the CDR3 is TGCGCCAGCAGCCGGGAGCGTTGGGATGAGCAGTTCTTC. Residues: CASSRERWDEQFF. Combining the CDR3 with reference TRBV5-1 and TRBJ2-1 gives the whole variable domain KAGVTQTPRYLIKTRGQQVTLSCSPISGHRSVSWYQQTPGQGLQFLFEYFSETQRNKGNFPGRFSGRQFSNSRSEMNVSTLELGDSALYLCASSRERWDEQFFGPGTRLTVL.